These T cell receptor beta chains were read from a single sample in a study of T cell changes during pregnancy in multiple sclerosis. This table comes from immunoSEQ multiplex PCR, and its TCRdb copy is limited to in-frame clones, with some not included. Of fewer than 50,000 clones in the sample, around 90% were seen once. Sequences were derived from peripheral blood, sampled in the second trimester of pregnancy. These receptors originate from a female donor in good health, enrolled as a control in a pregnancy study. The CDR3 runs from the conserved cysteine through the conserved F or W. Fields, in order: CDR3 length, clone size, J gene, V gene, D gene, CDR3 DNA, CDR3 protein. D genes are given only for firm matches. For some rows the clone size is stated as once, few or many, or as a class when expanded; others skip it.

16 NA TRBJ1-5 TRBV29-1 TRBD1 TGCAGCGTTCTGGAGGGACAGCCAGGGAGCAATCAGCCCCAGCATTTT CSVLEGQPGSNQPQHF
15 NA TRBJ2-7 TRBV7-9 TRBD2 TGTGCCAGCAGCTTAAAGAGCGGGAGTGACTACGAGCAGTACTTC CASSLKSGSDYEQYF
15 NA TRBJ1-5 TRBV19 NA TGTGCCAGCAGGCCCGGCATCAATAGCAATCAGCCCCAGCATTTT CASRPGINSNQPQHF
13 NA TRBJ2-7 TRBV27 NA TGTGCCAGCAGCCAGGACAACTCCTACGAGCAGTACTTC CASSQDNSYEQYF
14 NA TRBJ2-2 TRBV10-3 TRBD2 TGTGCCATCAGTGATATGGCGGGGGCCGGGGAGCTGTTTTTT CAISDMAGAGELFF
15 NA TRBJ2-3 TRBV5-1 TRBD1 TGCGCCAGCAGCTGGGACAGGGCCGGAACAGATACGCAGTATTTT CASSWDRAGTDTQYF
14 NA TRBJ1-1 TRBV19 NA TGTGCCAGTAGTAGTGGGTCGGGGAACACTGAAGCTTTCTTT CASSSGSGNTEAFF
15 NA TRBJ1-6 TRBV30 NA TGTGCCTGGAGTGACGACACCCACAATAATTCACCCCTCCACTTT CAWSDDTHNNSPLHF
15 once TRBJ2-2 TRBV6-5 TRBD1 TGTGCCAGCAGTTACTTGACAGGGGGCGCCGGGGAGCTGTTTTTT CASSYLTGGAGELFF
14 NA TRBJ2-5 TRBV10-3 TRBD1 TGTGCCATCAGCACCGGGACAGGGCGGGAGACCCAGTACTTC CAISTGTGRETQYF
14 NA TRBJ2-5 TRBV6-6 NA TGTGCCAGCAGACGTCCGACGGGAGTTACGACCCAGTACTTC CASRRPTGVTTQYF
12 NA TRBJ1-4 TRBV29-1 NA TGCAGCGCCGGACATGTAGGGGAAAAACTGTTTTTT CSAGHVGEKLFF
13 once TRBJ2-7 TRBV7-2 NA TGTGCCAGCAGCTTGGAGTATTCCGGCGAGCAGTACTTC CASSLEYSGEQYF
13 NA TRBJ2-5 TRBV5-1 TRBD1 TGCGCCAGCAGCGTGGGACAGTGGGAGACCCAGTACTTC CASSVGQWETQYF
13 NA TRBJ2-7 TRBV6-1 TRBD2 TGTGCCAGCAGAGGGGCGGGGGAGTACGAGCAGTACTTC CASRGAGEYEQYF
22 NA TRBJ2-2 TRBV5-1 TRBD2 TGCGCCAGCAGCTTGGTGTCAGCAACTAGCGGGAGGCACTCTACGAACACCGGGGAGCTGTTTTTT CASSLVSATSGRHSTNTGELFF
14 NA TRBJ1-6 TRBV10-2 NA TGCGCCAGCAGCGCCACCCCACAGGATTCACCCCTCCACTTT CASSATPQDSPLHF
15 NA TRBJ2-5 TRBV25-1 NA TGTGCCAGCAGTGCTTTAGACACGCTACAAGAGACCCAGTACTTC CASSALDTLQETQYF
14 NA TRBJ2-4 TRBV29-1 TRBD1 TGCAGCGTTTTACAGGGGCTGGCCAAAAACATTCAGTACTTC CSVLQGLAKNIQYF
14 NA TRBJ1-2 TRBV27 TRBD1 TGTGCCAGCACCGGACAGGGAACTAACTATGGCTACACCTTC CASTGQGTNYGYTF
13 NA TRBJ1-1 TRBV5-1 TRBD1 TGCGCCAGCAGCACGGGACAGGGCCTAGGAGCTTTCTTT CASSTGQGLGAFF
12 NA TRBJ1-2 TRBV14 NA TGTGCCAGTGTAAGAGTCGGGGTCGGCTACACCTTC CASVRVGVGYTF
12 few TRBJ1-1 TRBV30 NA TGTGCCTGGAGTGTTGGGAGTGCCGAAGCTTTCTTT CAWSVGSAEAFF
15 NA TRBJ1-2 TRBV4-3 NA TGCGCCAGCAGCCAAGAGGACAGCCTTTGGTATGGCTACACCTTC CASSQEDSLWYGYTF
16 NA TRBJ2-7 TRBV27 TRBD1 TGTGCCAGCAGCCAACTCTGGGGACAGCAAGCCTACGAGCAGTACTTC CASSQLWGQQAYEQYF
15 NA TRBJ1-4 TRBV27 NA TGTGCCAGCAGTTTATCGATCAGGGGCCCCGAAAAACTGTTTTTT CASSLSIRGPEKLFF
14 NA TRBJ1-5 TRBV10-2 NA TGCGCCAGCCACAACGGGGTAGGCAATCAGCCCCAGCATTTT CASHNGVGNQPQHF
14 NA TRBJ2-2 TRBV10-3 NA TGTGCCATCAGTGGACAGTTAGGCACCGGGGAGCTGTTTTTT CAISGQLGTGELFF
18 NA TRBJ2-4 TRBV5-1 TRBD1 TGCGCCAGCAGCTTGGGCCCTACAGGGGGCGGAGGGGGAAACATTCAGTACTTC CASSLGPTGGGGGNIQYF
14 few TRBJ1-1 TRBV15 NA TGTGCCACCAGCAGAGATGCAGGGAACACTGAAGCTTTCTTT CATSRDAGNTEAFF
13 NA TRBJ2-5 TRBV6-6 NA TGTGCCAGCAGGGCCGAGTCCCGAGGGACCCAGTACTTC CASRAESRGTQYF
15 NA TRBJ2-6 TRBV12-5 NA TGTGCTAGTGGTCTAACGACAGCTGGGGCCAACGTCCTGACTTTC CASGLTTAGANVLTF
13 NA TRBJ2-6 TRBV27 NA TGTGCCAGCAGGGGCGTGGGGGCCAACGTCCTGACTTTC CASRGVGANVLTF
15 NA TRBJ2-1 TRBV9 TRBD2 TGTGCCAGCAGCGTAGGCGGGGGGGCCAACAATGAGCAGTTCTTC CASSVGGGANNEQFF
11 NA TRBJ2-7 TRBV6-1 NA TGTGCCAGCGCCCGGGGCTACGAGCAGTACTTC CASARGYEQYF
13 few TRBJ2-7 TRBV5-3 NA TGTGCCAGAAGCTCGGTTTGTGGCTACGAGCAGTACTTC CARSSVCGYEQYF
14 NA TRBJ2-7 TRBV2 TRBD1 TGTGCCAGCAGCCTGGGACAGGTTAAGTTCGAGCAGTACTTC CASSLGQVKFEQYF
17 NA TRBJ2-1 TRBV4-3 TRBD2 TGCGCCAGCAGCCAAGATGTTACTAGCGGGGCGAGCAATGAGCAGTTCTTC CASSQDVTSGASNEQFF
11 NA TRBJ2-2 TRBV20-1 NA TGCAGTGCTAGATCAGGGATGGAGCTGTTTTTT CSARSGMELFF
14 NA TRBJ2-1 TRBV6-4 TRBD2 TGTGCCAGCAGTGAGCTAGCGGGAGTGAATGAGCAGTTCTTC CASSELAGVNEQFF
14 NA TRBJ2-2 TRBV2 NA TGTGCCAGCAGTGAAATGGGCGCCACCGGGGAGCTGTTTTTT CASSEMGATGELFF
16 NA TRBJ2-3 TRBV6-1 TRBD1 TGTGCCAGCAGTGAACGGCGGACAGGGTCCACAGATACGCAGTATTTT CASSERRTGSTDTQYF
11 NA TRBJ1-6 TRBV30 NA TGTGCCTGGAGTGGAGGTATGGCCCTCCACTTT CAWSGGMALHF
15 NA TRBJ2-7 TRBV27 NA TGTGCCAGCAGTTTATTGGGCCCACCCCGCTACGAGCAGTACTTC CASSLLGPPRYEQYF
14 NA TRBJ2-1 TRBV25-1 NA TGTGCCAGCAGTGAATTTGGCGGTTTCAATGAGCAGTTCTTC CASSEFGGFNEQFF
13 NA TRBJ2-7 TRBV7-6 TRBD1 TGTGCCAGCAGCCTCCGACAGGGCTACGAGCAGTACTTC CASSLRQGYEQYF